Below are 6 T cell receptor beta chains sequenced from a single sample in a study of shared clonotypes between healthy human individuals. Naive CD8 cells, CD45RO-negative and positively selected for CCR7, excluded terminally differentiated effector memory CD45RA+ cells. Only in-frame clones appear in the TCRdb table, and some are missing; sequencing was by immunoSEQ multiplex PCR. The table shows about 2.2 million clones, with 85% to 95% occurring only once. Specimen: naive CD8+ T cells from PBMCs. The receptors originated from a man aged 18 to 30 in good health. Some clones in this sample may be carry-over from other donors' samples.

The chain uses TRBV6-5 and TRBJ1-2; 8 bases fit TRBD1. The CDR3 runs 14 residues. Germline V gives CDR1 MNHEY, CDR2 SVGAGI. Trimming cost V 4 bases and J 3 bases; bases outside gene matches: 4. This CDR3 is CASSFGQGDYGYTF. Here the CDR3 DNA reads TGTGCCAGCAGTTTTGGACAGGGAGACTATGGCTACACCTTC.

V usage is TRBV29-1 and J usage is TRBJ2-7; 9 bases agree with TRBD1. The length of the CDR3 is 16 residues. V shed 7 bases, J shed 3 bases, and the junction held 16 bases outside the gene matches. Per the germline V gene, CDR1 is SQVTM and CDR2 is ANQGSEA. The CDR3 DNA reads as TGCAGCGCGGCTGTTCCTGGGACAGGGTCTATCTACGAGCAGTACTTC. Translation: CSAAVPGTGSIYEQYF.

J is TRBJ1-5 and V is TRBV5-5, with D tentatively TRBD1 (5 bases). This CDR3 has 17 residues. Per the germline V gene, CDR1 is SGHKS and CDR2 is YYEKEE (reference sequence). Trimming removed 1 base at V and 1 base at J, with 15 bases between. CDR3 in DNA: TGTGCCAGCAGCTTGAGGTGGGACGGGGAGAGCAATCAGCCCCAGCATTTT. This gives the protein CASSLRWDGESNQPQHF.

The rearrangement uses TRBV9 and TRBJ2-3; D is unresolved. The germline V and J ends were trimmed by 3 bases and 6 bases, with 11 bases remaining between them. Per the germline V gene, CDR1 is SGDLS and CDR2 is YYNGEE. The CDR3 is made up of 13 amino acids. CDR3 sequence: CASSAGRVDTQYF. CDR3 DNA sequence: TGTGCCAGCAGCGCGGGCCGGGTTGATACGCAGTATTTT.

The chain links TRBV5-4 to TRBJ1-1; D gene ambiguous. Trimming took 2 bases from V and 7 from J, leaving 15 bases between them. This CDR3 spans 14 amino acids. Per germline, CDR1 SGHNT and CDR2 YYREEE (reference sequence). CDR3 amino acids: CASSFGWGGGEAFF. CDR3 DNA: TGTGCCAGCAGCTTTGGTTGGGGTGGCGGTGAAGCTTTCTTT. Supplemented by reference TRBV5-4 and TRBJ1-1, the full variable domain reads ETGVTQSPTHLIKTRGQQVTLRCSSQSGHNTVSWYQQALGQGPQFIFQYYREEENGRGNFPPRFSGLQFPNYSSELNVNALELDDSALYLCASSFGWGGGEAFFGQGTRLTVV.

The chain uses TRBV27 and TRBJ2-7; D possibly uses TRBD1 or TRBD2 (6 bases each). Germline loops: CDR1 MNHEY, CDR2 SMNVEV (reference sequence). The CDR3 length is 14 residues. V was trimmed by 4 bases and J by 4 bases, leaving 14 bases between them. DNA of the CDR3: TGTGCCAGCAGTTGGGAGACAGGAGGGTACGAGCAGTACTTC. Protein sequence: CASSWETGGYEQYF.